One and the same sample provided the 8 T cell receptor beta chains below, sequenced in a study of blood T cell repertoires in COVID-19. TCRdb's table, derived via immunoSEQ multiplex PCR, lists solely in-frame clones and lacks some. The sample consists of about 150,000 clones, over 75% of them appearing once. Sequenced: peripheral blood. All receptors derive from a human donor in a cohort sampled during active COVID-19.

This chain connects TRBV7-3 to TRBJ1-1; D uncertain. The germline CDR1 and CDR2 sequences are SGHTA and FQGTGA. Between the trimmed V and J ends, which lost 1 base and 4 bases, there was a span of 7 bases. The CDR3 runs 13 residues. CDR3 loop: CASSLRAGTEAFF. The CDR3 DNA reads TGTGCCAGCAGCTTAAGGGCCGGCACTGAAGCTTTCTTT.

The V call is TRBV5-1, the J call TRBJ1-6; 7 nucleotides match TRBD1. CDR1 and CDR2 (germline): SGHRS, YFSETQ. This CDR3 contains 21 residues. The V gene end was trimmed by 4 bases and the J gene end by 0 bases; junction bases not matched to a gene: 19. The chain's CDR3 is CASSPGPGQLFTLSYNSPLHF. The CDR3 region has the DNA TGCGCCAGCAGCCCAGGGCCGGGACAGCTATTCACTCTCTCCTATAATTCACCCCTCCACTTT.

Concerning this clone: Other DNA sequences of this sample code for an identical CDR3. The gene calls are TRBV4-1 and TRBJ2-5, with a tentative D call TRBD1 (6 bases). V lost 0 bases, J lost 2 bases, and 10 bases lay in between. Germline V lookup: CDR1 MGHRA, CDR2 YSYEKL. The CDR3 consists of 15 residues. The CDR3 nucleotides read TGCGCCAGCAGCCAAGATGGGGGCGGTCAAGAGACCCAGTACTTC. The encoded protein is CASSQDGGGQETQYF.

The J gene is TRBJ2-6, the V gene TRBV6-2 or TRBV6-3, with TRBD2 as a possible D gene (5 bases). V dropped 5 bases and J dropped 0 bases, with 11 bases sitting between them. Germline values: CDR1 MNHEY, CDR2 SVGEGT. CDR3 size: 16 residues. The CDR3 protein is CASSQLDLSGANVLTF. The CDR3 nucleotides read TGTGCCAGCAGTCAACTAGATCTCTCTGGGGCCAACGTCCTGACTTTC.

This sequence joins TRBV24-1 and TRBJ2-1, with a tentative D call TRBD1 (6 bases). CDR3 length: 14 residues. The germline V gene has CDR1 KGHDR and CDR2 SFDVKD. Trimming removed 1 base from V and 4 bases from J, with 7 bases in between. The chain's CDR3 is CATSDLGGYNEQFF. The CDR3 DNA reads TGTGCCACCAGTGATTTAGGGGGTTACAATGAGCAGTTCTTC.

The chain couples TRBV15 to TRBJ2-7; 7 nucleotides line up with TRBD2. J was trimmed by 6 bases and V by 6 bases; bases with no gene match: 11. Germline CDR1 and CDR2: LNHNV and YYDKDF (reference sequence). This CDR3 is 14 amino acids long. CDR3 sequence: CATRVRAGESEQYF. As DNA, the CDR3 is TGTGCCACCAGGGTAAGGGCGGGGGAGAGCGAGCAGTACTTC.

This CDR3 reads CASRAAGVGTDTQYF. As DNA, the CDR3 is TGTGCCAGCAGGGCAGCGGGAGTCGGCACAGATACGCAGTATTTT. J is TRBJ2-3 and V is TRBV7-9; the match to TRBD2 covers 8 bases. The CDR3 has 15 residues. Losses at the gene ends were 6 bases for V and 1 base for J; bases not matched to a gene: 6. From germline, CDR1 is SEHNR and CDR2 FQNEAQ (reference sequence).

The chain links TRBV7-2 to TRBJ1-1; the D gene is possibly TRBD1 (5 bases). Trimming shortened V by 5 bases and J by 5 bases, and 24 bases separated the two germline ends. Germline V gene lookup returns CDR1 SGHTA and CDR2 FQGNSA. CDR3 length: 17 amino acids. CDR3 coding DNA: TGTGCCAGCAGCCTACCCCCGTTGGCAGGGCGAGGTACTGAAGCTTTCTTT. As protein: CASSLPPLAGRGTEAFF.